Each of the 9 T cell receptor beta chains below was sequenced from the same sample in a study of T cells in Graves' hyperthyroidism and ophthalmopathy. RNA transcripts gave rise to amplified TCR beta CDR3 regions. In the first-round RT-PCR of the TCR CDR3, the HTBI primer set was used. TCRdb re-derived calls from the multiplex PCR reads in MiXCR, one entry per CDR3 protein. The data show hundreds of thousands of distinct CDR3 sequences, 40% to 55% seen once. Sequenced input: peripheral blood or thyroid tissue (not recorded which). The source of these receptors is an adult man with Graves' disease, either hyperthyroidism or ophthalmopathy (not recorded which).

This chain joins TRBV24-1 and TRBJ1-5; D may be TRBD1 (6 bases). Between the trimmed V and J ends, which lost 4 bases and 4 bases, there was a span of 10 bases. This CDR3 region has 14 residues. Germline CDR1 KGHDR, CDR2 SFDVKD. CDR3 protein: CATSDTDRNQPQHF. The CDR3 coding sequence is TGTGCCACCAGTGACACAGACAGGAATCAGCCCCAGCATTTT.

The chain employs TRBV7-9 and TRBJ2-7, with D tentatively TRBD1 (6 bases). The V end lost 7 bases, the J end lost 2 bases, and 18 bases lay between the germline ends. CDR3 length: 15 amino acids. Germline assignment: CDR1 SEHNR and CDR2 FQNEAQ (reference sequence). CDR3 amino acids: CASTTQYRAAYEQYF. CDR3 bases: TGTGCCAGCACGACTCAATACAGGGCCGCCTACGAGCAGTACTTC.

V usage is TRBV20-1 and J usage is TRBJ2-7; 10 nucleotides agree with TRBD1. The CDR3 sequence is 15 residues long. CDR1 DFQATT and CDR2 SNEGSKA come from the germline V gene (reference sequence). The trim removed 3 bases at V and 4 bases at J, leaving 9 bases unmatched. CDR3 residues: CSASKPGQGFYEQYF. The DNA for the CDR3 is TGCAGTGCTAGTAAACCGGGACAGGGGTTTTACGAGCAGTACTTC.

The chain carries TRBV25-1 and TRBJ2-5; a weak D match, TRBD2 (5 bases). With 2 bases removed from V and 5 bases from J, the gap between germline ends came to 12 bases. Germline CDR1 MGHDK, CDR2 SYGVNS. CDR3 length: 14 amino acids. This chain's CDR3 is CASSEPGIAETQYF. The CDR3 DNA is TGTGCCAGCAGTGAACCTGGGATAGCGGAGACCCAGTACTTC.

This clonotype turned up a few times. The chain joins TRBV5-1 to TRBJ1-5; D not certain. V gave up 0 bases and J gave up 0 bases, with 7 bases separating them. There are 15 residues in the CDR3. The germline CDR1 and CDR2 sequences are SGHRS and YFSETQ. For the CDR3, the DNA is TGCGCCAGCAGCTTGGAGGTGGGTAGCAATCAGCCCCAGCATTTT. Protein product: CASSLEVGSNQPQHF.

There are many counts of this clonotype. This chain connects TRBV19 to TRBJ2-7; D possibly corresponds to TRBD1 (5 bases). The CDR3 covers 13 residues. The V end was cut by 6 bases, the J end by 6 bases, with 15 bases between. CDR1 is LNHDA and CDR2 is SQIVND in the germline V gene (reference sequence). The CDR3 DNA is TGTGCCAGTAGCTCAGGGTGGCACGGCGAGCAGTACTTC. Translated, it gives CASSSGWHGEQYF.

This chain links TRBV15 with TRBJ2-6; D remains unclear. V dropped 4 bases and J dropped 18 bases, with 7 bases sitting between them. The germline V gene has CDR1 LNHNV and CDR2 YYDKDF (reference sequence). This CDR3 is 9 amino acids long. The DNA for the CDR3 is TGTGCCACCAGCAAATTCCGGACTTTC. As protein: CATSKFRTF. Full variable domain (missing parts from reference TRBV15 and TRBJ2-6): DAMVIQNPRYQVTQFGKPVTLSCSQTLNHNVMYWYQQKSSQAPKLLFHYYDKDFNNEADTPDNFQSRRPNTSFCFLDIRSPGLGDTAMYLCATSKFRTFGAGSRLTVL.

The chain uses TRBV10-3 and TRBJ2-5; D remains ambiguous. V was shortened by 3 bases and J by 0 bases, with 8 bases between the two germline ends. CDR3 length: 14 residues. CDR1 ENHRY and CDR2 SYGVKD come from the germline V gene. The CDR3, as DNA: TGTGCCATCAGTGAAATGGGATACCAAGAGACCCAGTACTTC. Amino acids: CAISEMGYQETQYF.

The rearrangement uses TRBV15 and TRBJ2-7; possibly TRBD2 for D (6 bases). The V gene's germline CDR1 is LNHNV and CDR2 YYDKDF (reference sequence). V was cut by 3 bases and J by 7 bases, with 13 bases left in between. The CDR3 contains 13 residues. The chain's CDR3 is CATSRPTSNEQYF. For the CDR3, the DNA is TGTGCCACCAGCAGGCCCACTAGCAATGAGCAGTACTTC.